This T cell receptor beta chain appears in the sequencing data of a study of regulatory T cells in long-lasting Graves disease. Described time point: newly diagnosed GD, antithyroid drugs for less than 3 months. Preparation of the TCR library used RNA extracted from PBMCs. This clonotype was recorded many times. Researchers made TCR beta libraries by using iRepertoire HTBI primers and running Arm-PCR on CDR3 regions. A single record per CDR3 protein comes from TCRdb applying MiXCR to the multiplex PCR reads. The repertoire includes around 400,000 distinct CDR3 sequences, about an eighth of them detected once, and about 19% sits in the top ten. CDR3 size: 13 residues. V dropped 3 bases and J dropped 1 base, with 6 bases sitting between them. Germline V gene lookup returns CDR1 LNHDA and CDR2 SQIVND (reference sequence). These data were likewise used in another study, on T cells in Graves' hyperthyroidism and ophthalmopathy. That source adds: In the first-round RT-PCR of the TCR CDR3, the HTBI primer set was used.

The chain couples TRBV19 to TRBJ1-1; D is unclear. The TCR originated in a young woman with Graves disease. Sequences were derived from peripheral blood mononuclear cells (PBMCs), sampled at new diagnosis, from a patient treated with antithyroid drugs. CDR3: CASSIRRNTEAFF. CDR3 DNA sequence: TGTGCCAGTAGTATTCGACGGAACACTGAAGCTTTCTTT.